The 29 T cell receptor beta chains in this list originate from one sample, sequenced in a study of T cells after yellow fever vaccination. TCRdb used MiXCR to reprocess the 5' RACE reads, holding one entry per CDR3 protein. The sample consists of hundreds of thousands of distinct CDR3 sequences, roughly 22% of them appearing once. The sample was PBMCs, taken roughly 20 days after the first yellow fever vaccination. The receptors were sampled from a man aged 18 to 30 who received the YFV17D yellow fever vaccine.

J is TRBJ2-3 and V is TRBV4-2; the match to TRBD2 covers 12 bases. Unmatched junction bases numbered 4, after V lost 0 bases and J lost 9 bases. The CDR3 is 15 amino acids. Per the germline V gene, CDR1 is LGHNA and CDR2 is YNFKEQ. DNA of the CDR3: TGTGCCAGCAGCCAAGATCTAGCGGGGGGGCTCACGCAGTATTTT. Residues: CASSQDLAGGLTQYF.

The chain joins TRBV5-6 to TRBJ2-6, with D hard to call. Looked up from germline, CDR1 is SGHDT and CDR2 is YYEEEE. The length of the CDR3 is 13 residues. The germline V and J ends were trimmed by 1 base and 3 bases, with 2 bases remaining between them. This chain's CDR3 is CASSLHGANVLTF. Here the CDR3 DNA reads TGTGCCAGCAGCTTGCATGGGGCCAACGTCCTGACTTTC. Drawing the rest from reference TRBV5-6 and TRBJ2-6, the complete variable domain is DAGVTQSPTHLIKTRGQQVTLRCSPKSGHDTVSWYQQALGQGPQFIFQYYEEEERQRGNFPDRFSGHQFPNYSSELNVNALLLGDSALYLCASSLHGANVLTFGAGSRLTVL.

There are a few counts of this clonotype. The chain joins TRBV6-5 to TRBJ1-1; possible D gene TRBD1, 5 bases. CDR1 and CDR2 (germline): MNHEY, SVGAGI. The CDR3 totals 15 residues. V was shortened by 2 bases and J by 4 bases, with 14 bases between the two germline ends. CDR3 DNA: TGTGCCAGCAGTTACGGGGGGTGGGTGTTCACTGAAGCTTTCTTT. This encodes CASSYGGWVFTEAFF.

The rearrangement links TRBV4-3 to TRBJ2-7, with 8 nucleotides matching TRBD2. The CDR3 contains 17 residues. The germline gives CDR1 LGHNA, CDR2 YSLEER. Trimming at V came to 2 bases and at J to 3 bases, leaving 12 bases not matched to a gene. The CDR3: CASSQFPPIGGDYEQYF. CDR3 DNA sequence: TGCGCCAGCAGCCAATTTCCGCCTATCGGGGGGGACTACGAGCAGTACTTC.

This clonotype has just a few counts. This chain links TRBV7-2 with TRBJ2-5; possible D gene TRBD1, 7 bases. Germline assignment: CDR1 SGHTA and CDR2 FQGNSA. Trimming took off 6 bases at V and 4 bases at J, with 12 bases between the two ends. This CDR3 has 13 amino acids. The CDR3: CASREGALETQYF. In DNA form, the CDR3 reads TGTGCCAGCAGGGAGGGGGCCCTAGAGACCCAGTACTTC.

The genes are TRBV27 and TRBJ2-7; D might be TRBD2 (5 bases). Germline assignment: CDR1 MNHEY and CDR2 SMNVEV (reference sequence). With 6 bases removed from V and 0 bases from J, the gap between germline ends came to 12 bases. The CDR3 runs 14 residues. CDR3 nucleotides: TGTGCCAGCAGCGCGACGGGGAGCTCCTACGAGCAGTACGTC. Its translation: CASSATGSSYEQYV.

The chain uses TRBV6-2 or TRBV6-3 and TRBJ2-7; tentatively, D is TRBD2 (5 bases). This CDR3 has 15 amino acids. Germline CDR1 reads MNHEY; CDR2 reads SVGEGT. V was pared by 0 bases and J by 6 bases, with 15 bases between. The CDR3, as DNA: TGTGCCAGCAGTTACTCGAAACGAGGGCCCTCCGAGCAGTACGTC. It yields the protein CASSYSKRGPSEQYV.

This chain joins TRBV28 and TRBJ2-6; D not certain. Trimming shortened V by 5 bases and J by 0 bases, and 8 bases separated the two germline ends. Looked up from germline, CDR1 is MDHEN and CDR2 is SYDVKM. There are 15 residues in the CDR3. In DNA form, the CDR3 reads TGTGCCAGCAGTGGGGAAAGCTCTGGGGCCAACGTCCTGACTTTC. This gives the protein CASSGESSGANVLTF.

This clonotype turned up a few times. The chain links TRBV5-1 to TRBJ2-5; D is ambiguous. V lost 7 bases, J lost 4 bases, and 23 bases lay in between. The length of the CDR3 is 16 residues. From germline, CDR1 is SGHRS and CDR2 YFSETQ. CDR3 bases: TGCGCCAGCGGCATGGCAGCAAATCCGGAAGTAGAGACCCAGTACTTC. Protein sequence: CASGMAANPEVETQYF.

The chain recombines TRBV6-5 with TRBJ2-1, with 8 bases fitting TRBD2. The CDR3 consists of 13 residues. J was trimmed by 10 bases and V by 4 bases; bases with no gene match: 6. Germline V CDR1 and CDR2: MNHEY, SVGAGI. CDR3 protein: CASSWTSGGEQFF. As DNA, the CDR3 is TGTGCCAGCAGTTGGACGTCGGGGGGGGAGCAGTTCTTC.

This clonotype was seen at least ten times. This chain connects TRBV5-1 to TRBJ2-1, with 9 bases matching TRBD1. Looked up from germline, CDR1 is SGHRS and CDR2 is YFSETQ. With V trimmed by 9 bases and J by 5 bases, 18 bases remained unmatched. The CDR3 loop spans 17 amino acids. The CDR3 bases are TGCGCCATCACCACCCTAATAAGACAGGGGGGTAACAATGAGCAGTTCTTC. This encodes CAITTLIRQGGNNEQFF.

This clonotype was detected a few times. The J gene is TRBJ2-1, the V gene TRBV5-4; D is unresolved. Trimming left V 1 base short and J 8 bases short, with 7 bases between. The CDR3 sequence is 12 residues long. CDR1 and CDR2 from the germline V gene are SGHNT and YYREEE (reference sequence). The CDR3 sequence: CASSLSVHEQFF. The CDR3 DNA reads TGTGCCAGCAGCTTGAGTGTACATGAGCAGTTCTTC.

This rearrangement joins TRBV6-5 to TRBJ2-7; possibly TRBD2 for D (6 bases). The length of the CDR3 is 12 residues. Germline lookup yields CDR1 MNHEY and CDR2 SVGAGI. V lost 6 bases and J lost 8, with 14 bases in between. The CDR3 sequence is CASRPGLGKQYF. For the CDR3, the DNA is TGTGCCAGCAGACCGGGACTTGGCAAGCAGTACTTC.

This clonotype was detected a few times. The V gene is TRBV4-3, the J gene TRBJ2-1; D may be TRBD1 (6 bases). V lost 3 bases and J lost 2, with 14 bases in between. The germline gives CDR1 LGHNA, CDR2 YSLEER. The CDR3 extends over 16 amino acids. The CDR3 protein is CASSHQGDIAYNEQFF. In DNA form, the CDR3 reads TGCGCCAGCAGCCACCAAGGGGACATTGCCTACAATGAGCAGTTCTTC.

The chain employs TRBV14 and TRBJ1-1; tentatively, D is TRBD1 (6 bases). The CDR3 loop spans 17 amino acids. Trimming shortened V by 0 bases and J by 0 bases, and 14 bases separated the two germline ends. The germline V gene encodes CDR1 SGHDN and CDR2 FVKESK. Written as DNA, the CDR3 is TGTGCCAGCAGCCAAGATCTGGGGGGGCTCATGAACACTGAAGCTTTCTTT. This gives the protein CASSQDLGGLMNTEAFF. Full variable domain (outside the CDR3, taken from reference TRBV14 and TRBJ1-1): EAGVTQFPSHSVIEKGQTVTLRCDPISGHDNLYWYRRVMGKEIKFLLHFVKESKQDESGMPNNRFLAERTGGTYSTLKVQPAELEDSGVYFCASSQDLGGLMNTEAFFGQGTRLTVV.

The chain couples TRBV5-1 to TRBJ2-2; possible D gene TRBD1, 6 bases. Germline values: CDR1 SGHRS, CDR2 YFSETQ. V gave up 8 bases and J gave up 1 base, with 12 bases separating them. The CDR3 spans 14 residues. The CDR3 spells CASGGGQNTGELFF. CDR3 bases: TGCGCCAGTGGGGGCGGGCAGAACACCGGGGAGCTGTTTTTT.

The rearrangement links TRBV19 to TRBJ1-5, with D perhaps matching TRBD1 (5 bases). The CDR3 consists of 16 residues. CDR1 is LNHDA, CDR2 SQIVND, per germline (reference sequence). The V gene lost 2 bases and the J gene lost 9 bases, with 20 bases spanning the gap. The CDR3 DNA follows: TGTGCCAGTAGTATAATTGCCAGGGCCCTCTCATGGCCCCAGCATTTT. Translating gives CASSIIARALSWPQHF.

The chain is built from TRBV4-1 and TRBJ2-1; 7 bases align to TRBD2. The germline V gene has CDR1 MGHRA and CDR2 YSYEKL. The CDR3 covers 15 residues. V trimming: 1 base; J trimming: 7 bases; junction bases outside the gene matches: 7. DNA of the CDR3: TGCGCCAGCAGCCAAGGGGGACCCGGGGGGAATGAGCAGTTCTTC. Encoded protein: CASSQGGPGGNEQFF.

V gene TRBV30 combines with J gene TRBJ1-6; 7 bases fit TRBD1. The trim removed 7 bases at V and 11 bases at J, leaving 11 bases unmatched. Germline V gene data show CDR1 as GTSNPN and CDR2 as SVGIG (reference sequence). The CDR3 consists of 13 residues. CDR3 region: CASSRGTETPLHF. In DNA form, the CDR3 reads TGTGCCTCCTCTAGGGGGACAGAAACACCCCTCCACTTT.

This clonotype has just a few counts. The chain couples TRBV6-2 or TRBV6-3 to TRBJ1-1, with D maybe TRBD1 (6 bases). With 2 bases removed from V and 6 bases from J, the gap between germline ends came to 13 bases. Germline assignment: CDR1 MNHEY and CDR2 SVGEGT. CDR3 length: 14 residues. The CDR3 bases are TGTGCCAGCAGTTACAGGGACACGACCGCTGAAGCTTTCTTT. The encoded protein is CASSYRDTTAEAFF.

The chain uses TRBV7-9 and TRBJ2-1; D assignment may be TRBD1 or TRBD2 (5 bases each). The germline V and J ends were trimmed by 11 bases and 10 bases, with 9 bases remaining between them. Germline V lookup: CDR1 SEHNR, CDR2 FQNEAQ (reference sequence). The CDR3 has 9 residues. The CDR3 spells CAAGTEQFF. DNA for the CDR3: TGTGCCGCTGGGACCGAGCAGTTCTTC.

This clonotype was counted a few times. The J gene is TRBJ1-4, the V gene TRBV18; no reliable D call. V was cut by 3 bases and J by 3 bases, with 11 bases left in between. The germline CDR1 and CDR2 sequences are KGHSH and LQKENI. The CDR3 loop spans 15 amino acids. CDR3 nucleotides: TGTGCCAGCTCACCTCACAGCGGACCTAATGAAAAACTGTTTTTT. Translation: CASSPHSGPNEKLFF.

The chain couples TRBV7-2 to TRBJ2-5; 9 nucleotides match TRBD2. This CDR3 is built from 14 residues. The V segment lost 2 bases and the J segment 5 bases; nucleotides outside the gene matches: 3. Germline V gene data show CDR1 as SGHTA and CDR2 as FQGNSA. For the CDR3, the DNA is TGTGCCAGCAGCTTACTAGCGGGGTTGGAGACCCAGTACTTC. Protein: CASSLLAGLETQYF. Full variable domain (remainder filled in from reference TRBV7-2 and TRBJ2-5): GAGVSQSPSNKVTEKGKDVELRCDPISGHTALYWYRQSLGQGLEFLIYFQGNSAPDKSGLPSDRFSAERTGGSVSTLTIQRTQQEDSAVYLCASSLLAGLETQYFGPGTRLLVL.

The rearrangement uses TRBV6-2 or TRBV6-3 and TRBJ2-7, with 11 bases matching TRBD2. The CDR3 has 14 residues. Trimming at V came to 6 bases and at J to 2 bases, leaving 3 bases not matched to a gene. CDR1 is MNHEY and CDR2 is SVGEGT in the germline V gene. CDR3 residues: CASRTTSGAYEQYF. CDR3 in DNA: TGTGCCAGCAGGACGACTAGCGGGGCCTACGAGCAGTACTTC.

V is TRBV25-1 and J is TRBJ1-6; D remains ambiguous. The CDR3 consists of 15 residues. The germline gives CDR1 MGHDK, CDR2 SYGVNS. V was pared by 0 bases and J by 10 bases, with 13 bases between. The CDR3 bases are TGTGCCAGCAGTGAATATGGTCTGGAGTACTCACCCCTCCACTTT. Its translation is CASSEYGLEYSPLHF.

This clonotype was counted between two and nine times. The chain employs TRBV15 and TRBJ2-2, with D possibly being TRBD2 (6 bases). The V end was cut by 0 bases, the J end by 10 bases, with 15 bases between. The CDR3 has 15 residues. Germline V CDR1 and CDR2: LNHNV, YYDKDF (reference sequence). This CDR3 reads CATSREGRDSVELFF. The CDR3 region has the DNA TGTGCCACCAGCAGAGAAGGCAGGGACTCCGTGGAGCTGTTTTTT.

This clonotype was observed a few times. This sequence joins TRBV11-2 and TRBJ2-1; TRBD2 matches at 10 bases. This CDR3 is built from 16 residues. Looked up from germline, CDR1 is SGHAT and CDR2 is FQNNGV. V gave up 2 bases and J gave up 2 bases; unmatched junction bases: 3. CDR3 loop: CASSLRTSGPYNEQFF. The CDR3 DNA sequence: TGTGCCAGCAGCTTACGGACTAGCGGACCCTACAATGAGCAGTTCTTC. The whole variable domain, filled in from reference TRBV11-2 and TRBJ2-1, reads EAGVAQSPRYKIIEKRQSVAFWCNPISGHATLYWYQQILGQGPKLLIQFQNNGVVDDSQLPKDRFSAERLKGVDSTLKIQPAKLEDSAVYLCASSLRTSGPYNEQFFGPGTRLTVL.

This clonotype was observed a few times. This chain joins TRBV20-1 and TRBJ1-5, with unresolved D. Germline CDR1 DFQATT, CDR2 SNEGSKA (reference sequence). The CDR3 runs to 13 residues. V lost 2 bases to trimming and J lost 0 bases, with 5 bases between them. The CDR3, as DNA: TGCAGTGCTAGACAGGATAGCAATCAGCCCCAGCATTTT. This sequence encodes CSARQDSNQPQHF.

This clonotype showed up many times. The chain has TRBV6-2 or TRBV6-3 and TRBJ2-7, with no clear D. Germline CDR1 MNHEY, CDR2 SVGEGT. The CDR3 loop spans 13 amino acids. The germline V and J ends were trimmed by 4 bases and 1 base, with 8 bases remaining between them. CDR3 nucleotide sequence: TGTGCCAGCAGTTCACCGTATTCCTACGAGCAGTACGTC. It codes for CASSSPYSYEQYV.